This T cell receptor (beta chain) was observed in a study of shared clonotypes between healthy human individuals. V lost 7 bases, J lost 4 bases, and 2 bases stayed unmatched. From germline, CDR1 is SGHRS and CDR2 YFSETQ. CDR3 length equals 13 residues. Using immunoSEQ multiplex PCR, the repertoire was profiled, and TCRdb retains in-frame clones only, with some absent. The sample yields some 1,100,000 clones, approximately 78% seen once. The receptor comes from a man between 18 and 35 years old in good health. Some clones in this sample may be carry-over from other donors' samples. The material sequenced was memory CD4+ T cells from PBMCs. Noted subset: CD45RA-negative fraction. The chain joins TRBV5-1 to TRBJ1-2; the match to TRBD1 covers 12 bases. This CDR3 is CASGTGGLYGYTF. For the CDR3, the DNA is TGCGCCAGCGGGACAGGGGGCCTCTATGGCTACACCTTC. The entire variable domain, with the rest obtained from reference TRBV5-1 and TRBJ1-2, is as follows: KAGVTQTPRYLIKTRGQQVTLSCSPISGHRSVSWYQQTPGQGLQFLFEYFSETQRNKGNFPGRFSGRQFSNSRSEMNVSTLELGDSALYLCASGTGGLYGYTFGSGTRLTVV.